This T cell receptor beta chain derives from a study of beta chain features in type 1 diabetes. Germline values: CDR1 SNHLY, CDR2 FYNNEI. The CDR3 spans 13 residues. V shed 6 bases and J shed 1 base, with 9 bases lying between them. Expressed TCRB transcripts were sequenced because the entire RNA isolate underwent reverse transcription. Assay used: immunoSEQ multiplex PCR; TCRdb lists only in-frame clones, some missing. The repertoire holds fewer than 45,000 clones, approximately 60% seen once, with around 1.7% in the top ten. Overall study findings and caveats: Type 1 diabetes patients showed a moderate but significant shortening of TCRB CDR3s in all four CD4+ subsets. PCR may have favored shorter templates equally in patients and controls.

Worth noting for this clone: Its antigen remains unknown.

The sequenced material came from Tregs from blood. The genes are TRBV2 and TRBJ1-1; TRBD1 might be the D (5 bases). This TCR came from a man aged 30 to 45 with type 1 diabetes. Some clones in this sample may be carry-over from other donors' samples. This CDR3 is CASRDDRNTEAFF. The CDR3 region has the DNA TGTGCCAGCAGAGACGACAGGAACACTGAAGCTTTCTTT.